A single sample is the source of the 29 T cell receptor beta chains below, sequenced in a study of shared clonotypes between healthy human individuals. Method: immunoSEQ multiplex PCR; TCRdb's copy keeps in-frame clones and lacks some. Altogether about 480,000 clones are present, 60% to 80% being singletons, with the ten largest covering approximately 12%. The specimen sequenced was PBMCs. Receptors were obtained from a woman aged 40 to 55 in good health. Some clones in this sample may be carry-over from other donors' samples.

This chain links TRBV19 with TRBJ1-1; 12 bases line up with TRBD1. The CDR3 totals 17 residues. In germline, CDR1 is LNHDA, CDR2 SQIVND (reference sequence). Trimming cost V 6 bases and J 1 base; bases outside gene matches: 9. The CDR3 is CASSTGQGAFGNTEAFF. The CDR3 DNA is TGTGCCAGTAGCACGGGACAGGGGGCGTTTGGGAACACTGAAGCTTTCTTT.

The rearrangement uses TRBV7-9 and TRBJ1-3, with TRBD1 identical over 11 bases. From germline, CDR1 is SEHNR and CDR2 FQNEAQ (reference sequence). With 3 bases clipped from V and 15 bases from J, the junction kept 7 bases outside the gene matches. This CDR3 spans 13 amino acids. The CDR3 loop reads CASSFGTGGVGYF. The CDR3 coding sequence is TGTGCCAGCAGCTTCGGGACAGGGGGGGTAGGATATTTT.

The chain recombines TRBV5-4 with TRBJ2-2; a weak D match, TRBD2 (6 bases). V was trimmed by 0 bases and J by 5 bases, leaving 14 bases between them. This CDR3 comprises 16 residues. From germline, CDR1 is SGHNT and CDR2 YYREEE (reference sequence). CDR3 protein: CASSLAGVRSTGELFF. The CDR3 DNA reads TGTGCCAGCAGCTTGGCGGGAGTGAGGTCAACCGGGGAGCTGTTTTTT.

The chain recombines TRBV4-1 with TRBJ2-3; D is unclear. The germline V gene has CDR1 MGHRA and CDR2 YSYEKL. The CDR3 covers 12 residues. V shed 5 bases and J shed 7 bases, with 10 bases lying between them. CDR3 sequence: CASSKTRYTQYF. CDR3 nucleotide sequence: TGCGCCAGCAGCAAAACCCGGTATACGCAGTATTTT.

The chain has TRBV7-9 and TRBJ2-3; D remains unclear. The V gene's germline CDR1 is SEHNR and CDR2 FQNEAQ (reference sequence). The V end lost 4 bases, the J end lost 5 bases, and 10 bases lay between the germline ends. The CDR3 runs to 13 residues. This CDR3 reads CASSSAIGDTQYF. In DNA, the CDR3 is TGTGCCAGCAGCTCCGCGATCGGAGATACGCAGTATTTT. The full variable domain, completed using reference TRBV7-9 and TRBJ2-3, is DTGVSQNPRHKITKRGQNVTFRCDPISEHNRLYWYRQTLGQGPEFLTYFQNEAQLEKSRLLSDRFSAERPKGSFSTLEIQRTEQGDSAMYLCASSSAIGDTQYFGPGTRLTVL.

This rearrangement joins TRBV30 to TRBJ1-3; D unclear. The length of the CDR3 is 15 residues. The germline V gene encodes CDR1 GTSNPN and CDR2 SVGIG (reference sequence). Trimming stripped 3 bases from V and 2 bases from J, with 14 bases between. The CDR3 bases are TGTGCCTGGAGCCATCTAGTGCGCCCTGGAAACACCATATATTTT. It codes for CAWSHLVRPGNTIYF.

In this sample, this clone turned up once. The chain's CDR3 is CASSYGDSQETQYF. CDR3 coding DNA: TGTGCCAGCAGTTACGGGGACAGCCAAGAGACCCAGTACTTC. The V gene is TRBV6-6, the J gene TRBJ2-5, with TRBD1 matching 7 bases. The germline V gene has CDR1 MNHNY and CDR2 SVGAGI (reference sequence). The CDR3 consists of 14 residues. The trim removed 2 bases at V and 1 base at J, leaving 1 base unmatched.

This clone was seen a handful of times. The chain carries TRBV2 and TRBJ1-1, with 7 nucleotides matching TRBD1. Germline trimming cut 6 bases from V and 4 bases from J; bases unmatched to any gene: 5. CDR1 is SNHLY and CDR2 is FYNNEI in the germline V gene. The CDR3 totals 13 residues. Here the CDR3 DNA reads TGTGCCAGCAGCCCCAGGGGGTTCACTGAAGCTTTCTTT. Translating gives CASSPRGFTEAFF.

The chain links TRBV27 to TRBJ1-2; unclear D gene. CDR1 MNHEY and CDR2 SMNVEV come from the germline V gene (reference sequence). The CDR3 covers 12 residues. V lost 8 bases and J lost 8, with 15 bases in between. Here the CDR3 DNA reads TGTGCCAGCGGCTGGAGGGCTGGAGGCTACACCTTC. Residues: CASGWRAGGYTF.

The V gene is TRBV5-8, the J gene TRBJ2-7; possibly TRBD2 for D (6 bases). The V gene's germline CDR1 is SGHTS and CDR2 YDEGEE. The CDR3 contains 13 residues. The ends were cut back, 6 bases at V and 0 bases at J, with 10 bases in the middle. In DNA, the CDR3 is TGTGCCAGCATGGACTACTACTCCTACGAGCAGTACTTC. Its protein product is CASMDYYSYEQYF.

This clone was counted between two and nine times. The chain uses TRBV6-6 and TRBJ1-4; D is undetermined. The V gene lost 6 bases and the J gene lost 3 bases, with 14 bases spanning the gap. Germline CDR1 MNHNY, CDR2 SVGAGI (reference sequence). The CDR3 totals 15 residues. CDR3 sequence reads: CASSPPLAANEKLFF. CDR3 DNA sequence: TGTGCCAGCAGCCCGCCTCTGGCTGCTAATGAAAAACTGTTTTTT.

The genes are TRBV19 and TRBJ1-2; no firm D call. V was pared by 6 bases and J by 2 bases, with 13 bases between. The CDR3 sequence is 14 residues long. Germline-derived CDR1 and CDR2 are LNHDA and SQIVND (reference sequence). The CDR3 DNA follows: TGTGCCAGTAGCCGACCGGGCGAAAACTATGGCTACACCTTC. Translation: CASSRPGENYGYTF.

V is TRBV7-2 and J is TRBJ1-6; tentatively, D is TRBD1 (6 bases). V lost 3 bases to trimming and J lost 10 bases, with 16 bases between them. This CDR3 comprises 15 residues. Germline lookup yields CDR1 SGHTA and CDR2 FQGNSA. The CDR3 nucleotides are TGTGCCAGCAGCTTCGGGACAACCCCTTACTCACCCCTCCACTTT. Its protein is CASSFGTTPYSPLHF.

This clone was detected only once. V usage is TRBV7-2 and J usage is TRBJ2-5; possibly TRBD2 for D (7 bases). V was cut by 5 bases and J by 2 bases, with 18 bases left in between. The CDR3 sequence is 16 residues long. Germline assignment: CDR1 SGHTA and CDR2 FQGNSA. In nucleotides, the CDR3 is TGTGCCAGCAGCCCCTGGACAGTCGGGGGGCAAGAGACCCAGTACTTC. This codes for CASSPWTVGGQETQYF.

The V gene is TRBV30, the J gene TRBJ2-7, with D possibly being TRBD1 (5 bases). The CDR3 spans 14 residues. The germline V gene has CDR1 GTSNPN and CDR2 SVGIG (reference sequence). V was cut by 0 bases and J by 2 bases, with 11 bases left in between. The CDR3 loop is CAWSVGPQAYEQYF. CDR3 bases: TGTGCCTGGAGTGTCGGGCCACAGGCCTACGAGCAGTACTTC. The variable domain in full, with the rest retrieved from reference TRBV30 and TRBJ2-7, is SQTIHQWPATLVQPVGSPLSLECTVEGTSNPNLYWYRQAAGRGLQLLFYSVGIGQISSEVPQNLSASRPQDRQFILSSKKLLLSDSGFYLCAWSVGPQAYEQYFGPGTRLTVT.

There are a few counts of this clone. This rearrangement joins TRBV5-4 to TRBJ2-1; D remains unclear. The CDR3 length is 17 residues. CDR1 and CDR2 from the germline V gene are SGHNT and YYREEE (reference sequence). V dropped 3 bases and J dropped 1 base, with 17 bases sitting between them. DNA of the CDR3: TGTGCCAGCAGCTCCGCCCGGGCATCGTTTTCCTACAATGAGCAGTTCTTC. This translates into CASSSARASFSYNEQFF.

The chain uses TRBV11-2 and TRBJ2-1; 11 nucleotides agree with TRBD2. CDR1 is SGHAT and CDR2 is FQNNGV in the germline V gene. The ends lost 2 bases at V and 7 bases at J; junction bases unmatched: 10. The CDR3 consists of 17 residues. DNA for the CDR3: TGTGCCAGCAGCTTAATTAGCGGGAGGGACATGCGAAATGAGCAGTTCTTC. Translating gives CASSLISGRDMRNEQFF.

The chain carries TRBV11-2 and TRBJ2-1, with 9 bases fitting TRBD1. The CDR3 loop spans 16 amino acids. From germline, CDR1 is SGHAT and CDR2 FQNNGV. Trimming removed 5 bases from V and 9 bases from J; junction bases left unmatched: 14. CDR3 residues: CASSPIQGQGGSEQFF. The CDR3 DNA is TGTGCCAGCAGCCCCATACAGGGACAGGGTGGTTCTGAGCAGTTCTTC.

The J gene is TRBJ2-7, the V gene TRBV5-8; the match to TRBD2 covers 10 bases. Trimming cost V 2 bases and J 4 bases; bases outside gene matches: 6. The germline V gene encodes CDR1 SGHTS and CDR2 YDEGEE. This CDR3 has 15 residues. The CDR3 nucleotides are TGTGCCAGCAGCTTCAGTACTAGCGGGACGTACGAGCAGTACTTC. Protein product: CASSFSTSGTYEQYF.

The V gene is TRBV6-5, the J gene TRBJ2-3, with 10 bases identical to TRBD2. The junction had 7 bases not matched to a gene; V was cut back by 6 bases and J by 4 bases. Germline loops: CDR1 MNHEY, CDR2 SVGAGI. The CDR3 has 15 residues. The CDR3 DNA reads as TGTGCCAGCAGGGCGGGACTAGCGAGGCCAGATACGCAGTATTTT. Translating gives CASRAGLARPDTQYF.

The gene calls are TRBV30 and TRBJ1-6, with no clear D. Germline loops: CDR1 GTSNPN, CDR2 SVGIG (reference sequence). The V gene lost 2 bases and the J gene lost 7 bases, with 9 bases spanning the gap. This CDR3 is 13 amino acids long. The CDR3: CAWSREENSPLHF. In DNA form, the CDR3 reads TGTGCCTGGAGTAGGGAGGAAAATTCACCCCTCCACTTT.

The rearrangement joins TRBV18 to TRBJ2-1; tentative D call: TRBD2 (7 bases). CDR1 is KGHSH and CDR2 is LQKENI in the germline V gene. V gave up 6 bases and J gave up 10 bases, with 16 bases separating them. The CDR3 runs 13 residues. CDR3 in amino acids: CASSGTGGTEQFF. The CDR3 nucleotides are TGTGCCAGCTCTGGTACCGGGGGGACAGAGCAGTTCTTC.

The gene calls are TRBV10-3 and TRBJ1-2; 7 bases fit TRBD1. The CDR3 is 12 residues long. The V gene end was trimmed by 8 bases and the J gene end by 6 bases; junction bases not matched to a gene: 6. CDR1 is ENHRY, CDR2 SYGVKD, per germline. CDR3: CAIGAGGNGYTF. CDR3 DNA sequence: TGTGCCATCGGGGCAGGGGGGAATGGCTACACCTTC.

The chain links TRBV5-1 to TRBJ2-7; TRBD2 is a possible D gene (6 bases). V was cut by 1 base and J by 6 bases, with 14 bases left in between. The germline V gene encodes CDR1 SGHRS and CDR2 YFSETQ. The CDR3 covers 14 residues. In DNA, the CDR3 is TGCGCCAGCAGCTTGTTCACTAGCCCACGCGAGCAGTACTTC. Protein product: CASSLFTSPREQYF. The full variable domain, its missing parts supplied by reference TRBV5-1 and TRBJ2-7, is KAGVTQTPRYLIKTRGQQVTLSCSPISGHRSVSWYQQTPGQGLQFLFEYFSETQRNKGNFPGRFSGRQFSNSRSEMNVSTLELGDSALYLCASSLFTSPREQYFGPGTRLTVT.

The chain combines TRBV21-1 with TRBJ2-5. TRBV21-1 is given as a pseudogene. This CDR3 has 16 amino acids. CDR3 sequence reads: CASSKGSDGNQETQYF. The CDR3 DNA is TGTGCCAGCAGCAAAGGGTCGGACGGAAACCAAGAGACCCAGTACTTC.

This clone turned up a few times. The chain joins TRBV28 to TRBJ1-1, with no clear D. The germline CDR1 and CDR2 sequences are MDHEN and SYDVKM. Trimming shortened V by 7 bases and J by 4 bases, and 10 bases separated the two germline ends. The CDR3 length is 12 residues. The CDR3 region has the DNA TGTGCCAGCATACAAGGGATCACTGAAGCTTTCTTT. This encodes CASIQGITEAFF. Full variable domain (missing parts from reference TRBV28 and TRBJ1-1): DVKVTQSSRYLVKRTGEKVFLECVQDMDHENMFWYRQDPGLGLRLIYFSYDVKMKEKGDIPEGYSVSREKKERFSLILESASTNQTSMYLCASIQGITEAFFGQGTRLTVV.

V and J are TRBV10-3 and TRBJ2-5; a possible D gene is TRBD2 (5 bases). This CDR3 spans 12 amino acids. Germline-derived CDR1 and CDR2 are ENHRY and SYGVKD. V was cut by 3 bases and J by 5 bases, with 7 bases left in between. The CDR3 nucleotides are TGTGCCATCAGTGACGGGATTGAGACCCAGTACTTC. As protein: CAISDGIETQYF.

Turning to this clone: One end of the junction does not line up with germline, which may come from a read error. CDR3 sequence reads: CASSLDQGDEQFF. The CDR3 nucleotides are TGTGCTAGCAGCTTAGACCAGGGTGATGAGCAGTTCTTC. V is TRBV7-7 and J is TRBJ2-1; a possible D gene is TRBD1 (5 bases). CDR3 length equals 13 residues. Germline V gene sequence: CDR1 SSHAT, CDR2 FNYEAQ (reference sequence).

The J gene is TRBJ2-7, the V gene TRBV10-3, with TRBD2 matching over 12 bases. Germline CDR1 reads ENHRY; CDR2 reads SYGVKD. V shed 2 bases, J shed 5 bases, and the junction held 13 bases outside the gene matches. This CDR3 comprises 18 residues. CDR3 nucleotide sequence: TGTGCCATCAGTGAGCTCTTGGCTAGCGGGAGGGGCATGAACGAGCAGTACTTC. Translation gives CAISELLASGRGMNEQYF.